This TCR beta chain was identified in a study of cytomegalovirus exposure and HLA in healthy donors. As for the study in general: Earlier sequencing of approximately 200 million T cells yielded fewer than 140 million unique TCR beta sequences. Study observations and caveats: In an earlier analysis, in some 540 donors, most V segments appeared productive either ~90% or ~30% of the time. By a later analysis, the bulk of CMV-associated TCR beta chains appeared HLA-restricted.

The germline V gene encodes CDR1 MNHEY and CDR2 SMNVEV (reference sequence). The CDR3 length is 13 residues. V lost 4 bases and J lost 3, with 10 bases in between. As regards this clone: The antigen is unknown.

The PCR employed 60 Vbeta primers together with 13 Jbeta primers. TCRdb's table, derived via immunoSEQ multiplex PCR, lists solely in-frame clones and lacks some. The sample contains roughly 220,000 clones, roughly 80% of which appear only once. The chain uses TRBV27 and TRBJ2-7, with D perhaps matching TRBD1 (6 bases). The sequencing input was PBMCs. This TCR was sampled from a man aged 25 to 40 in good health and CMV-seronegative. The CDR3 spells CASSYGRGYEQYF. The CDR3 DNA reads TGTGCCAGCAGTTACGGCAGGGGCTACGAGCAGTACTTC.